The 24 T cell receptor beta chains presented below share a single source sample, sequenced in a study of identifying expanded T cells in peripheral blood. Clones were read by immunoSEQ multiplex PCR, and TCRdb kept only the in-frame ones, dropping some. The sample contains approximately 50,000 clones, approximately 82% of which appear only once. Material for sequencing was blood. The source is a person between 18 and 75 years old in good health.

The chain couples TRBV6-1 to TRBJ1-2; 7 positions agree with TRBD1. J was trimmed by 5 bases and V by 6 bases; bases with no gene match: 6. From germline, CDR1 is MNHNS and CDR2 SASEGT. The CDR3 sequence is 13 residues long. The CDR3 DNA follows: TGTGCCAGCAGCGAGGACAGGCTTTATGGCTACACCTTC. This translates into CASSEDRLYGYTF.

The chain combines TRBV27 with TRBJ2-7; D not certain. Trimming cost V 5 bases and J 4 bases, with 12 bases left between them. The CDR3 runs 13 residues. The germline V gene has CDR1 MNHEY and CDR2 SMNVEV (reference sequence). The CDR3 region has the DNA TGTGCCAGCAGTCCCACAATACGGTACGAGCAGTACTTC. As protein: CASSPTIRYEQYF.

The chain has TRBV7-6 and TRBJ2-3; D gene uncertain. The ends were cut back, 5 bases at V and 1 base at J, with 4 bases in the middle. CDR1 and CDR2 (germline): SGHVS, FNYEAQ. The CDR3 contains 12 residues. CDR3 amino acids: CASSPRTDTQYF. For the CDR3, the DNA is TGTGCCAGCAGCCCACGCACAGATACGCAGTATTTT.

The chain uses TRBV6-1 and TRBJ2-1, with D perhaps TRBD1 (6 bases). V shed 8 bases and J shed 3 bases, with 11 bases lying between them. This CDR3 spans 13 amino acids. From germline, CDR1 is MNHNS and CDR2 SASEGT. CDR3 in amino acids: CASFQGYYNEQFF. The CDR3, as DNA: TGTGCCAGCTTCCAGGGGTACTACAATGAGCAGTTCTTC.

The rearrangement links TRBV4-3 to TRBJ2-7, with 9 bases lining up with TRBD1. Germline CDR1 reads LGHNA; CDR2 reads YSLEER. J gave up 4 bases and V 2 bases, and 3 bases lay outside the gene matches. CDR3 length equals 14 residues. The CDR3 region is CASSQRQGGYEQYF. The CDR3 DNA is TGCGCCAGCAGCCAAAGACAGGGGGGATACGAGCAGTACTTC.

The chain couples TRBV5-1 to TRBJ1-5, with D possibly TRBD1 on 5 matching bases. The CDR3 contains 14 residues. V dropped 0 bases and J dropped 6 bases, with 10 bases sitting between them. Looked up from germline, CDR1 is SGHRS and CDR2 is YFSETQ. The DNA for the CDR3 is TGCGCCAGCAGCTTGGAAGGACAATCTCAGCCCCAGCATTTT. Translated: CASSLEGQSQPQHF.

The chain combines TRBV14 with TRBJ2-6, with D unresolved. The CDR3 covers 16 residues. Germline assignment: CDR1 SGHDN and CDR2 FVKESK. The V end was cut by 4 bases, the J end by 0 bases, with 10 bases between. The CDR3 here is CASSLDGFSGANVLTF. In nucleotides, the CDR3 is TGTGCCAGCAGCCTTGACGGATTCTCTGGGGCCAACGTCCTGACTTTC. Filled out from reference TRBV14 and TRBJ2-6, the complete variable domain reads EAGVTQFPSHSVIEKGQTVTLRCDPISGHDNLYWYRRVMGKEIKFLLHFVKESKQDESGMPNNRFLAERTGGTYSTLKVQPAELEDSGVYFCASSLDGFSGANVLTFGAGSRLTVL.

The genes are TRBV5-4 and TRBJ2-2, with TRBD2 identical over 13 bases. The length of the CDR3 is 16 residues. Germline V gene data show CDR1 as SGHNT and CDR2 as YYREEE (reference sequence). Trimming cost V 4 bases and J 5 bases; bases outside gene matches: 5. The CDR3 sequence: CASSTKTSGGTGELFF. CDR3 sequence (DNA): TGTGCCAGCAGCACAAAGACTAGCGGGGGGACCGGGGAGCTGTTTTTT.

The CDR3 reads CASSSGGPNEQYV. As DNA, the CDR3 is TGTGCCAGCAGCTCAGGGGGTCCCAACGAGCAGTACGTC. This chain links TRBV7-2 with TRBJ2-7; 7 bases line up with TRBD1. Trimming took 4 bases from V and 5 from J; bases not matched to a gene: 5. Germline CDR1 is SGHTA and CDR2 is FQGNSA. This CDR3 has 13 residues.

This chain links TRBV7-2 with TRBJ1-1; weak D call: TRBD1 (6 bases). The V and J ends lost 5 bases and 4 bases respectively, with 14 bases between them. The CDR3 has 14 residues. The germline CDR1 and CDR2 sequences are SGHTA and FQGNSA. DNA for the CDR3: TGTGCCAGCAGCCCCACAGGGTTGGTCACTGAAGCTTTCTTT. It specifies CASSPTGLVTEAFF.

The chain uses TRBV5-1 and TRBJ1-1; D gene uncertain. The CDR3 loop spans 13 amino acids. Trimming removed 1 base at V and 0 bases at J, with 4 bases between. Looked up from germline, CDR1 is SGHRS and CDR2 is YFSETQ. This chain's CDR3 is CASSLWVNTEAFF. The CDR3 DNA reads TGCGCCAGCAGCTTGTGGGTGAACACTGAAGCTTTCTTT. Based on the CDR3 plus reference TRBV5-1 and TRBJ1-1, the full variable domain is KAGVTQTPRYLIKTRGQQVTLSCSPISGHRSVSWYQQTPGQGLQFLFEYFSETQRNKGNFPGRFSGRQFSNSRSEMNVSTLELGDSALYLCASSLWVNTEAFFGQGTRLTVV.

This clone was seen a single time. The gene calls are TRBV14 and TRBJ2-3, with a possible D match to TRBD2 (7 bases). V lost 2 bases, J lost 1 base, and 31 bases lay in between. This CDR3 has 22 amino acids. Germline V CDR1 and CDR2: SGHDN, FVKESK. CDR3 nucleotides: TGTGCCAGCAGCCAAAGAGGGAACTTGGGAGGGACATCTCTACTCCGCACAGATACGCAGTATTTT. Its protein product is CASSQRGNLGGTSLLRTDTQYF.

This chain connects TRBV7-8 to TRBJ2-2; perhaps TRBD1 as D (6 bases). The CDR3 is made up of 18 amino acids. Germline values: CDR1 SGHVS, CDR2 FQNEAQ. With 5 bases removed from V and 0 bases from J, the gap between germline ends came to 19 bases. CDR3 protein: CASSPRGRGITNTGELFF. For the CDR3, the DNA is TGTGCCAGCAGCCCCCGGGGAAGGGGGATTACGAACACCGGGGAGCTGTTTTTT.

CDR3 coding DNA: TGTGCTAGTGGTTTGGCTGGACTAGCGGGGGGGCCGGGCGAGCAGTACGTC. This translates into CASGLAGLAGGPGEQYV. The chain is built from TRBV12-5 and TRBJ2-7; 15 bases match TRBD2. After removal of 1 base from V and 6 bases from J, the junction contained 7 bases not matched to a gene. CDR1 is LGHNT, CDR2 FRNRAP, per germline. The CDR3 has 17 residues.

This clone was seen only a few times. V gene TRBV10-2 combines with J gene TRBJ2-7, with D perhaps given as TRBD1 or TRBD2 (6 bases each). The CDR3 length is 12 residues. V lost 6 bases and J 6 bases, leaving 12 bases between the germline ends. Germline V CDR1 and CDR2: WSHSY, SAAADI. The CDR3 is CASSQQGGEQYV. The CDR3 DNA reads TGCGCCAGCAGCCAACAGGGAGGCGAGCAGTACGTC.

This clone was seen a handful of times. V is TRBV18 and J is TRBJ2-7; 8 bases line up with TRBD2. Germline loops: CDR1 KGHSH, CDR2 LQKENI. V shed 2 bases, J shed 7 bases, and the junction held 13 bases outside the gene matches. The CDR3 sequence is 16 residues long. The CDR3 DNA reads TGTGCCAGCTCACCAACCCGCGCGGGAGGTCTCTGGGAGCAGTACTTC. Amino acids: CASSPTRAGGLWEQYF. The full variable domain, completed using reference TRBV18 and TRBJ2-7, is NAGVMQNPRHLVRRRGQEARLRCSPMKGHSHVYWYRQLPEEGLKFMVYLQKENIIDESGMPKERFSAEFPKEGPSILRIQQVVRGDSAAYFCASSPTRAGGLWEQYFGPGTRLTVT.

The chain has TRBV19 and TRBJ2-7; D ambiguous. Germline assignment: CDR1 LNHDA and CDR2 SQIVND (reference sequence). Trimming took 0 bases from V and 3 from J, leaving 9 bases between them. This CDR3 has 14 amino acids. CDR3: CASSIDRNSYEQYF. In nucleotides, the CDR3 is TGTGCCAGTAGTATAGACCGAAATAGCTACGAGCAGTACTTC.

CDR3 nucleotides: TGCGCCAGCAGCTTGGGCCGAGACAATGAGCAGTTCTTC. It specifies CASSLGRDNEQFF. The chain employs TRBV5-1 and TRBJ2-1; no reliable D call. Germline CDR1 reads SGHRS; CDR2 reads YFSETQ. Trimming cost V 0 bases and J 5 bases, with 6 bases left between them. The CDR3 runs to 13 residues. The entire variable domain, with the rest obtained from reference TRBV5-1 and TRBJ2-1, is as follows: KAGVTQTPRYLIKTRGQQVTLSCSPISGHRSVSWYQQTPGQGLQFLFEYFSETQRNKGNFPGRFSGRQFSNSRSEMNVSTLELGDSALYLCASSLGRDNEQFFGPGTRLTVL.

The chain links TRBV19 to TRBJ1-1; 11 bases match TRBD1. J lost 7 bases, V lost 7 bases, and 8 bases had no gene match. The germline CDR1 and CDR2 sequences are LNHDA and SQIVND (reference sequence). The CDR3 consists of 14 residues. DNA for the CDR3: TGTGCCAGTACCCCGGGACAGGGGGTTGGTGAAGCTTTCTTT. Translation: CASTPGQGVGEAFF.

This clone was detected only a few times. CDR3 DNA sequence: TGTGCCAGCAGCCCCTCCCCCGCATTTCGGGAGACCCAGTACTTC. It translates to CASSPSPAFRETQYF. The V and J genes are TRBV7-6 and TRBJ2-5; D gene uncertain. V was clipped by 5 bases and J by 5 bases, with 18 bases between them. This CDR3 is built from 15 residues. Germline assignment: CDR1 SGHVS and CDR2 FNYEAQ.

V and J are TRBV9 and TRBJ1-6; tentatively, D is TRBD1 (6 bases). There are 15 residues in the CDR3. The germline V gene encodes CDR1 SGDLS and CDR2 YYNGEE. The V end lost 4 bases, the J end lost 10 bases, and 18 bases lay between the germline ends. The CDR3 coding sequence is TGTGCCAGCAGCCGTTCTTACAGGGACGGGTCACCCCTCCACTTT. This codes for CASSRSYRDGSPLHF. Full variable domain (missing parts from reference TRBV9 and TRBJ1-6): DSGVTQTPKHLITATGQRVTLRCSPRSGDLSVYWYQQSLDQGLQFLIQYYNGEERAKGNILERFSAQQFPDLHSELNLSSLELGDSALYFCASSRSYRDGSPLHFGNGTRLTVT.

The sample holds one count of this clone. The V call is TRBV5-8, the J call TRBJ1-5; D gene ambiguous. CDR1 SGHTS and CDR2 YDEGEE come from the germline V gene. The CDR3 sequence is 15 residues long. Deletions cut 0 bases from V and 0 bases from J, with 7 bases between. CDR3 amino acids: CASSLDGISNQPQHF. CDR3 sequence (DNA): TGTGCCAGCAGCTTGGACGGGATTAGCAATCAGCCCCAGCATTTT.

The chain carries TRBV5-6 and TRBJ1-1; D is ambiguous. Deletions cut 2 bases from V and 2 bases from J, with 10 bases between. CDR3 length: 14 residues. In germline, CDR1 is SGHDT, CDR2 YYEEEE. CDR3 region: CASSFRTQNTEAFF. In DNA, the CDR3 is TGTGCCAGCAGCTTTCGGACGCAAAACACTGAAGCTTTCTTT.

The rearrangement joins TRBV14 to TRBJ1-2; D is perhaps TRBD1 (6 bases). The germline V gene has CDR1 SGHDN and CDR2 FVKESK. This CDR3 comprises 15 residues. Trimming stripped 4 bases from V and 0 bases from J, with 12 bases between. As DNA, the CDR3 is TGTGCCAGCAGCCTGGACAGTTTTTCTAACTATGGCTACACCTTC. This gives the protein CASSLDSFSNYGYTF.